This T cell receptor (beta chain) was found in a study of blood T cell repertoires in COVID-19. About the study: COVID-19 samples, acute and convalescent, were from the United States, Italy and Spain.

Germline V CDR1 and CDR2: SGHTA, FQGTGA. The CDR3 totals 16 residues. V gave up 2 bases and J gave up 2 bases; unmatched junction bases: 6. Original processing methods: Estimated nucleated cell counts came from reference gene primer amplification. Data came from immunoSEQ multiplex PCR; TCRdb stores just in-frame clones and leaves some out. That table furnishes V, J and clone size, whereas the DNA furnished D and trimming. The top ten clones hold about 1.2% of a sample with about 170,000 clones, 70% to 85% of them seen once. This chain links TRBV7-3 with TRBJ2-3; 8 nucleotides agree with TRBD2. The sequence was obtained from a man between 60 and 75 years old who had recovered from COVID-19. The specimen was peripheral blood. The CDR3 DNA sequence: TGTGCCAGCAGCTTACTCGCGGGGGGACTCACAGATACGCAGTATTTT. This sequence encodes CASSLLAGGLTDTQYF.